These T cell receptor beta chains were read from a single sample in a study of T cell changes during pregnancy in multiple sclerosis. Some clones are missing from TCRdb's copy, which holds only in-frame ones; the method was immunoSEQ multiplex PCR. In the table there are 50,000 or so clones, roughly 92% of which are singletons. The sequencing here drew on CD4+ T cells from peripheral blood mononuclear cells, taken in the third trimester of pregnancy. The receptor set was obtained from a female donor with multiple sclerosis, enrolled in a pregnancy study. Each CDR3 is given with its conserved first and last residue. The order of the fields is J gene, clone size, V gene, CDR3 length, D gene, CDR3 protein, CDR3 DNA. A D gene is named only where the DNA matches it firmly. The size of a clone is reported for some rows only, either as once, few or many, or as a class for expanded clones.

J: TRBJ1-2
size: NA
V: TRBV6-6
length: 15
D: TRBD1
CDR3: CASSSRTGAEGGYTF
DNA: TGTGCCAGCAGTTCGCGGACAGGGGCAGAGGGTGGCTACACCTTC

J: TRBJ2-3
size: NA
V: TRBV5-1
length: 18
D: TRBD2
CDR3: CASSPTGTSGGRADTQYF
DNA: TGCGCCAGCAGTCCTACAGGGACTAGCGGGGGGAGGGCAGATACGCAGTATTTT

J: TRBJ2-5
size: once
V: TRBV5-1
length: 17
D: TRBD2
CDR3: CASSLGASGGLQETQYF
DNA: TGCGCCAGCAGCTTGGGGGCTAGCGGGGGGTTACAAGAGACCCAGTACTTC

J: TRBJ1-1
size: once
V: TRBV7-3
length: 13
D: NA
CDR3: CASSVQGYTEAFF
DNA: TGTGCCAGCAGCGTCCAGGGGTACACTGAAGCTTTCTTT

J: TRBJ2-1
size: NA
V: TRBV7-9
length: 16
D: NA
CDR3: CASSLGEILSYNEQFF
DNA: TGTGCCAGCAGCTTAGGCGAGATCCTCTCCTACAATGAGCAGTTCTTC

J: TRBJ2-3
size: few
V: TRBV7-2
length: 16
D: TRBD2
CDR3: CASSLRTSGGWDTQYF
DNA: TGTGCCAGCAGCCTGAGGACTAGCGGGGGGTGGGATACGCAGTATTTT

J: TRBJ2-3
size: NA
V: TRBV7-3
length: 18
D: TRBD1
CDR3: CASSLYSRGQGDADTQYF
DNA: TGTGCCAGCAGCCTGTATTCTAGGGGACAGGGGGATGCAGATACGCAGTATTTT

J: TRBJ1-2
size: once
V: TRBV7-3
length: 14
D: NA
CDR3: CASSLLGRGGGYTF
DNA: TGTGCCAGCAGCTTGTTGGGGAGGGGAGGAGGCTACACCTTC

J: TRBJ2-5
size: NA
V: TRBV7-9
length: 15
D: TRBD2
CDR3: CASSLGASGWETQYF
DNA: TGTGCCAGCAGCTTAGGGGCTAGCGGTTGGGAGACCCAGTACTTC

J: TRBJ1-6
size: NA
V: TRBV6-1
length: 15
D: TRBD1
CDR3: CASSESGQGNSPLHF
DNA: TGTGCCAGCAGTGAATCCGGACAGGGGAATTCACCCCTCCACTTT

J: TRBJ1-2
size: NA
V: TRBV9
length: 16
D: TRBD1
CDR3: CASSVGEDRGFGGYTF
DNA: TGTGCCAGCAGCGTAGGGGAGGACAGGGGCTTCGGGGGCTACACCTTC

J: TRBJ1-3
size: NA
V: TRBV9
length: 16
D: TRBD1
CDR3: CASSGRTGVAGNTIYF
DNA: TGTGCCAGCAGCGGACGGACAGGGGTGGCTGGAAACACCATATATTTT

J: TRBJ2-7
size: once
V: TRBV12-5
length: 19
D: TRBD2
CDR3: CASGLASKAGGQLTYEQYF
DNA: TGTGCTAGTGGTTTGGCATCGAAGGCGGGGGGCCAACTTACCTACGAGCAGTACTTC

J: TRBJ2-2
size: NA
V: TRBV9
length: 13
D: NA
CDR3: CASSPREAGELFF
DNA: TGTGCCAGCAGCCCTAGGGAGGCCGGGGAGCTGTTTTTT

J: TRBJ1-1
size: NA
V: TRBV21-1
length: 14
D: NA
CDR3: CASSKREGGTEAFF
DNA: TGTGCCAGCAGCAAAAGGGAGGGAGGCACTGAAGCTTTCTTT

J: TRBJ2-1
size: NA
V: TRBV7-3
length: 14
D: NA
CDR3: CASSAAGSYNEQFF
DNA: TGTGCCAGCAGCGCCGCGGGCTCCTACAATGAGCAGTTCTTC

J: TRBJ2-7
size: NA
V: TRBV27
length: 15
D: TRBD2
CDR3: CASSYIAGGVHEQYF
DNA: TGTGCCAGCAGCTACATAGCGGGGGGGGTCCACGAGCAGTACTTC

J: TRBJ1-1
size: NA
V: TRBV19
length: 15
D: NA
CDR3: CASSIVPGRDTEAFF
DNA: TGTGCCAGTAGTATAGTACCAGGGAGGGACACTGAAGCTTTCTTT

J: TRBJ1-2
size: NA
V: TRBV14
length: 11
D: NA
CDR3: CASSQLYGYTF
DNA: TGTGCCAGCAGCCAGTTATATGGCTACACCTTC

J: TRBJ1-2
size: NA
V: TRBV14
length: 15
D: NA
CDR3: CASSQGPNRFYGYTF
DNA: TGTGCCAGCAGCCAAGGCCCCAACAGGTTCTATGGCTACACCTTC

J: TRBJ1-3
size: NA
V: TRBV2
length: 15
D: TRBD1
CDR3: CASSSDRGPGNTIYF
DNA: TGTGCCAGCAGCTCGGACAGGGGGCCCGGAAACACCATATATTTT

J: TRBJ2-2
size: NA
V: TRBV2
length: 17
D: TRBD2
CDR3: CASSEPSGGTPTGELFF
DNA: TGTGCCAGCAGTGAACCTAGCGGGGGGACCCCCACCGGGGAGCTGTTTTTT

J: TRBJ1-5
size: NA
V: TRBV6-1
length: 15
D: NA
CDR3: CASSEGGASNQPQHF
DNA: TGTGCCAGCAGTGAGGGAGGGGCGAGCAATCAGCCCCAGCATTTT

J: TRBJ2-3
size: NA
V: TRBV4-1
length: 19
D: TRBD2
CDR3: CASSRVAGGPPTSTDTQYF
DNA: TGCGCCAGCAGCCGCGTAGCGGGGGGCCCGCCTACGAGCACAGATACGCAGTATTTT

J: TRBJ2-7
size: NA
V: TRBV5-6
length: 17
D: TRBD2
CDR3: CASSYRQTSGPPYEQYF
DNA: TGTGCCAGCAGCTACCGTCAGACTAGCGGACCGCCCTACGAGCAGTACTTC

J: TRBJ1-1
size: NA
V: TRBV4-2
length: 16
D: NA
CDR3: CASSQDEGELNTEAFF
DNA: TGTGCCAGCAGCCAAGATGAAGGGGAATTGAACACTGAAGCTTTCTTT

J: TRBJ1-2
size: NA
V: TRBV29-1
length: 16
D: NA
CDR3: CSVGFPGSSYNYGYTF
DNA: TGCAGCGTTGGTTTCCCCGGGAGTTCATATAACTATGGCTACACCTTC

J: TRBJ2-3
size: NA
V: TRBV18
length: 14
D: NA
CDR3: CASSPISSTDTQYF
DNA: TGTGCCAGCTCACCAATCTCGAGCACAGATACGCAGTATTTT

J: TRBJ1-6
size: NA
V: TRBV6-1
length: 15
D: NA
CDR3: CASTEQGRKNSPLHF
DNA: TGTGCCAGCACAGAACAGGGAAGGAAGAATTCACCCCTCCACTTT

J: TRBJ2-6
size: once
V: TRBV5-1
length: 20
D: TRBD1
CDR3: CASSLGLPGQGAFGANVLTF
DNA: TGCGCCAGCAGCTTGGGTCTGCCGGGACAGGGGGCATTTGGGGCCAACGTCCTGACTTTC

J: TRBJ1-5
size: NA
V: TRBV5-5
length: 16
D: NA
CDR3: CASTRGAPSYNQPQHF
DNA: TGTGCCAGCACCAGGGGCGCCCCCTCTTACAATCAGCCCCAGCATTTT

J: TRBJ2-1
size: NA
V: TRBV28
length: 15
D: TRBD2
CDR3: CASSLGGGGHNEQFF
DNA: TGTGCCAGCAGTTTAGGCGGCGGGGGGCACAATGAGCAGTTCTTC

J: TRBJ2-7
size: NA
V: TRBV5-6
length: 15
D: NA
CDR3: CASSSPGRETYEQYF
DNA: TGTGCCAGCAGCTCACCGGGACGGGAGACCTACGAGCAGTACTTC

J: TRBJ2-5
size: NA
V: TRBV5-6
length: 18
D: NA
CDR3: CASSSTKDSLGLLETQYF
DNA: TGTGCCAGCAGCTCCACAAAGGACAGTTTAGGGCTTTTGGAGACCCAGTACTTC

J: TRBJ1-4
size: NA
V: TRBV20-1
length: 11
D: NA
CDR3: CSARDRGRLFF
DNA: TGCAGTGCTAGAGACCGAGGAAGACTGTTTTTT

J: TRBJ1-5
size: NA
V: TRBV6-5
length: 15
D: TRBD1
CDR3: CASSYSGTGNQPQHF
DNA: TGTGCCAGCAGTTACTCCGGGACAGGGAATCAGCCCCAGCATTTT

J: TRBJ2-3
size: NA
V: TRBV11-3
length: 14
D: NA
CDR3: CASSLEGRLDTQYF
DNA: TGTGCCAGCAGCTTAGAAGGCCGACTAGATACGCAGTATTTT

J: TRBJ1-1
size: NA
V: TRBV10-3
length: 12
D: NA
CDR3: CAISEQGTEAFF
DNA: TGTGCCATCAGTGAACAGGGCACTGAAGCTTTCTTT

J: TRBJ2-3
size: NA
V: TRBV2
length: 16
D: NA
CDR3: CASSEGRTKPGDTQYF
DNA: TGTGCCAGCAGTGAAGGCCGGACCAAACCGGGGGATACGCAGTATTTT

J: TRBJ1-2
size: NA
V: TRBV29-1
length: 11
D: TRBD1
CDR3: CSVVGTGVHTF
DNA: TGCAGCGTTGTTGGGACAGGGGTCCACACCTTC

J: TRBJ2-7
size: NA
V: TRBV19
length: 16
D: NA
CDR3: CASSIGSDGISYEQYF
DNA: TGTGCCAGTAGTATAGGGTCAGACGGGATCTCCTACGAGCAGTACTTC

J: TRBJ1-2
size: NA
V: TRBV7-9
length: 15
D: TRBD1
CDR3: CASSLGKTGGNGYTF
DNA: TGTGCCAGCAGCTTGGGGAAGACAGGGGGCAATGGCTACACCTTC

J: TRBJ1-2
size: NA
V: TRBV2
length: 13
D: NA
CDR3: CASSGGTGGGYTF
DNA: TGTGCCAGCAGTGGGGGGACTGGGGGTGGCTACACCTTC

J: TRBJ2-1
size: NA
V: TRBV11-2
length: 15
D: TRBD2
CDR3: CASSTHSGGGPEQFF
DNA: TGTGCCAGCAGCACCCATAGCGGGGGGGGTCCTGAGCAGTTCTTC

J: TRBJ2-1
size: NA
V: TRBV28
length: 12
D: NA
CDR3: CASSQTALNQFF
DNA: TGTGCCAGCAGCCAGACAGCCCTGAATCAGTTCTTC

J: TRBJ2-3
size: NA
V: TRBV7-3
length: 15
D: NA
CDR3: CASSLSQGGTDTQYF
DNA: TGTGCCAGCAGCTTAAGTCAGGGTGGCACAGATACGCAGTATTTT

J: TRBJ2-1
size: NA
V: TRBV9
length: 15
D: NA
CDR3: CASSDRGAPNNEQFF
DNA: TGTGCCAGCAGCGACCGAGGAGCGCCCAACAATGAGCAGTTCTTC

J: TRBJ1-5
size: NA
V: TRBV7-2
length: 15
D: NA
CDR3: CASSFDRLSNQPQHF
DNA: TGTGCCAGCAGCTTCGACAGACTCAGCAATCAGCCCCAGCATTTT

J: TRBJ1-6
size: NA
V: TRBV19
length: 18
D: TRBD1
CDR3: CASSSRPGQAVFNSPLHF
DNA: TGTGCCAGTAGTAGTCGCCCCGGACAGGCCGTCTTTAATTCACCCCTCCACTTT

J: TRBJ2-3
size: NA
V: TRBV14
length: 18
D: TRBD1
CDR3: CASSQRPGTGGRTDTQYF
DNA: TGTGCCAGCAGCCAGCGTCCCGGGACAGGGGGCCGCACAGATACGCAGTATTTT

J: TRBJ2-7
size: once
V: TRBV21-1
length: 18
D: NA
CDR3: CASSKVVFTRDRAYEQYF
DNA: TGTGCCAGCAGCAAAGTGGTCTTTACCCGGGACAGGGCCTACGAGCAGTACTTC

J: TRBJ2-6
size: NA
V: TRBV18
length: 16
D: TRBD1
CDR3: CASSQTGGGGANVLTF
DNA: TGTGCCAGCTCACAGACAGGGGGCGGCGGGGCCAACGTCCTGACTTTC

J: TRBJ1-1
size: few
V: TRBV4-2
length: 13
D: NA
CDR3: CASSQVQRAEAFF
DNA: TGTGCCAGCAGCCAAGTTCAGAGGGCTGAAGCTTTCTTT

J: TRBJ2-7
size: NA
V: TRBV30
length: 13
D: NA
CDR3: CAWSVGRPYEQYF
DNA: TGTGCCTGGAGTGTGGGCAGGCCCTACGAGCAGTACTTC

J: TRBJ2-6
size: NA
V: TRBV19
length: 13
D: NA
CDR3: CAGGFRGANVLTF
DNA: TGTGCTGGGGGGTTCCGTGGGGCCAACGTCCTGACTTTC

J: TRBJ1-6
size: NA
V: TRBV7-2
length: 15
D: NA
CDR3: CASSLEISYNSPLHF
DNA: TGTGCCAGCAGCTTGGAGATCTCCTATAATTCACCCCTCCACTTT

J: TRBJ2-1
size: NA
V: TRBV5-1
length: 15
D: TRBD2
CDR3: CASLEVSGSYNEQFF
DNA: TGCGCCAGCTTGGAGGTTAGCGGGTCCTACAATGAGCAGTTCTTC